A selection of T cell receptor beta chains follows, all from one sample in a study of cytomegalovirus exposure and HLA in healthy donors. Sequencing was performed with immunoSEQ multiplex PCR; in TCRdb, only in-frame clones are kept and a portion is missing. The sample has about 140,000 clones; approximately 70% are singletons. Sequenced input: PBMCs. These receptors all come from a human donor in good health. The CDR3 runs from the conserved cysteine through the conserved F or W. Each record gives: clone size, D gene, J gene, V gene, CDR3 protein, CDR3 DNA. The D gene is left open where the match is weak. Clone size is not always given. Where it is, it says once, few, many or a class for expanded clones.

>NA|NA|TRBJ1-6|TRBV5-6
CASSFPPGLDNSPLHF
TGTGCCAGCAGCTTCCCCCCGGGACTGGATAATTCACCCCTCCACTTT
>NA|TRBD2|TRBJ2-7|TRBV29-1
CSVEDLETSGTYEQYF
TGCAGCGTTGAAGATCTTGAGACTAGCGGGACGTACGAGCAGTACTTC
>few|TRBD1|TRBJ2-2|TRBV11-3
CASSRSRGLGELFF
TGTGCCAGCTCCCGTTCCAGGGGGCTCGGGGAGCTGTTTTTT
>NA|TRBD1|TRBJ2-3|TRBV10-3
CAIVDRRTDTQYF
TGTGCCATCGTGGACAGGCGCACAGATACGCAGTATTTT
>NA|NA|TRBJ2-2|TRBV5-4
CASSVDLRAGELFF
TGTGCCAGCAGCGTCGACCTCAGGGCCGGGGAGCTGTTTTTT
>NA|NA|TRBJ2-7|TRBV30
CAWKGVGTEYEQYF
TGTGCCTGGAAGGGTGTCGGGACTGAGTACGAGCAGTACTTC
>few|TRBD1|TRBJ2-4|TRBV5-1
CASSWGDRDLQYF
TGCGCCAGCAGCTGGGGAGACAGGGACCTTCAGTACTTC
>NA|TRBD2|TRBJ2-1|TRBV29-1
CSVRSGGNYNEQFF
TGCAGCGTTAGGTCGGGGGGAAATTACAATGAGCAGTTCTTC
>NA|NA|TRBJ2-6|TRBV7-8
CASSFLISSSGANVLTF
TGTGCCAGCAGCTTCCTGATATCCAGCTCTGGGGCCAACGTCCTGACTTTC
>NA|NA|TRBJ2-7|TRBV7-8
CASSLEPGSYEQYF
TGTGCCAGCAGCTTAGAACCAGGCTCCTACGAGCAGTACTTC
>once|TRBD2|TRBJ2-7|TRBV2
CASSEGLADSYEQYF
TGTGCCAGCAGTGAGGGACTAGCGGACTCCTACGAGCAGTACTTC
>NA|NA|TRBJ1-4|TRBV6-5
CASADRENEKLFF
TGTGCCAGCGCGGACAGAGAAAATGAAAAACTGTTTTTT
>NA|TRBD2|TRBJ2-5|TRBV30
CAWSVMLADQETQYF
TGTGCCTGGAGTGTAATGCTAGCGGACCAAGAGACCCAGTACTTC
>NA|NA|TRBJ2-7|TRBV29-1
CSVGQGSRYEQYF
TGCAGCGTTGGGCAGGGAAGTAGGTACGAGCAGTACTTC
>NA|TRBD1|TRBJ2-3|TRBV10-2
CASRDTGVPDTQYF
TGCGCCAGCAGGGATACAGGGGTCCCAGATACGCAGTATTTT
>NA|NA|TRBJ1-1|TRBV4-1
CASSHRSTTEAFF
TGCGCCAGCAGCCATCGCTCTACCACTGAAGCTTTCTTT
>few|NA|TRBJ2-7|TRBV6-1
CASSYDSEVDEQYF
TGTGCCAGCAGTTATGATTCCGAGGTAGACGAGCAGTACTTC
>NA|NA|TRBJ1-3|TRBV28
CASSVALRASGNTIYF
TGTGCCAGCAGTGTTGCCCTCAGGGCTAGTGGAAACACCATATATTTT
>NA|NA|TRBJ2-1|TRBV4-1
CASSQSKPLWAEQFF
TGCGCCAGCAGCCAAAGTAAGCCTCTCTGGGCTGAGCAGTTCTTC
>NA|NA|TRBJ2-5|TRBV2
CASSEGRQETQYF
TGTGCCAGCAGTGAAGGGCGGCAAGAGACCCAGTACTTC
>NA|TRBD2|TRBJ2-1|TRBV2
CASSTREDSNEQFF
TGTGCCAGCTCAACCCGGGAGGACTCCAATGAGCAGTTCTTC
>NA|TRBD1|TRBJ2-1|TRBV10-1
CASSYGTGNNEQFF
TGCGCCAGCAGCTACGGGACAGGGAACAATGAGCAGTTCTTC
>NA|TRBD1|TRBJ1-4|TRBV9
CASSAAGTGNEKLFF
TGTGCCAGCAGCGCAGCCGGGACAGGGAATGAAAAACTGTTTTTT
>NA|TRBD2|TRBJ2-7|TRBV5-1
CASSLDTGGLFEQYF
TGCGCCAGCAGCTTGGATACGGGGGGGCTATTCGAGCAGTACTTC
>NA|NA|TRBJ1-4|TRBV19
CASSSAGATNEKLFF
TGTGCCAGTAGCTCCGCAGGGGCAACTAATGAAAAACTGTTTTTT
>NA|TRBD2|TRBJ2-7|TRBV11-3
CASSLDRLAGYEQYF
TGTGCCAGCAGCTTAGATCGGCTAGCGGGGTACGAGCAGTACTTC
>NA|NA|TRBJ1-6|TRBV6-5
CATLRSYNSPLHF
TGTGCCACTTTGAGGTCTTATAATTCACCCCTCCACTTT
>NA|TRBD1|TRBJ1-4|TRBV9
CASSRGTASTNEKLFF
TGTGCCAGCAGTAGAGGGACAGCCTCAACTAATGAAAAACTGTTTTTT
>NA|TRBD1|TRBJ1-2|TRBV2
CASSETGTGGDYGYTF
TGTGCCAGCAGTGAAACCGGGACAGGTGGTGACTATGGCTACACCTTC
>NA|TRBD1|TRBJ1-2|TRBV30
CAWSDTGGGGYTF
TGTGCCTGGAGTGACACAGGGGGAGGCGGCTACACCTTC
>NA|NA|TRBJ1-2|TRBV5-4
CASSWGGADGYTF
TGTGCCAGCAGCTGGGGGGGGGCGGATGGCTACACCTTC
>NA|TRBD2|TRBJ2-2|TRBV5-4
CASSNPLAGGRTGELFF
TGTGCCAGCAGCAACCCACTAGCGGGAGGTCGGACCGGGGAGCTGTTTTTT
>NA|NA|TRBJ2-5|TRBV20-1
CSARDYTTQYF
TGCAGTGCTAGAGATTACACAACCCAGTACTTC
>few|NA|TRBJ1-1|TRBV30
CAWSARRGAFF
TGTGCCTGGAGTGCCCGACGGGGAGCTTTCTTT
>NA|TRBD1|TRBJ2-1|TRBV7-9
CASSWPGTGGFWEQFF
TGTGCCAGCAGCTGGCCCGGGACAGGGGGCTTCTGGGAGCAGTTCTTC
>NA|TRBD2|TRBJ2-5|TRBV5-1
CASSPGGLGRETQYF
TGCGCCAGCAGCCCGGGAGGACTGGGAAGGGAGACCCAGTACTTC
>NA|TRBD1|TRBJ1-2|TRBV6-7
CASTGTGKKNYGYTF
TGTGCCAGCACCGGGACAGGGAAAAAAAACTATGGCTACACCTTC
>NA|NA|TRBJ2-1|TRBV7-9
CASSLWTDNEQFF
TGTGCCAGCAGCTTATGGACAGACAATGAGCAGTTCTTC
>NA|NA|TRBJ1-2|TRBV2
CASSEGAYGYTF
TGTGCCAGCAGTGAAGGAGCCTATGGCTACACCTTC
>NA|NA|TRBJ1-5|TRBV28
CASRKRQNSNQPQHF
TGTGCCAGCAGGAAGAGGCAAAATAGCAATCAGCCCCAGCATTTT
>NA|NA|TRBJ2-7|TRBV28
CASSEQGNLNEQYF
TGTGCCAGCAGTGAACAGGGTAATCTCAACGAGCAGTACTTC
>few|NA|TRBJ1-4|TRBV7-9
CASSPLQGPEKLFF
TGTGCCAGCAGCCCCCTCCAGGGCCCTGAGAAACTGTTTTTT
>NA|NA|TRBJ1-6|TRBV6-5
CASRGSYNSPLHF
TGTGCCAGCAGGGGGAGTTATAATTCACCCCTCCACTTT
>NA|NA|TRBJ2-2|TRBV27
CASSREPRDGELFF
TGTGCCAGCAGTAGAGAGCCCCGAGACGGGGAGCTGTTTTTT
>NA|NA|TRBJ2-5|TRBV6-6
CASRDSQAETQYF
TGTGCCAGCCGGGACTCCCAGGCAGAGACCCAGTACTTC
>NA|NA|TRBJ2-7|TRBV27
CASSLRGSYEQYF
TGTGCCAGCAGTTTACGGGGGTCCTACGAGCAGTACTTC
>NA|TRBD1|TRBJ1-5|TRBV4-1
CASSLSWTGGDQPQHF
TGCGCCAGCAGCCTATCCTGGACAGGAGGAGATCAGCCCCAGCATTTT
>NA|NA|TRBJ2-1|TRBV5-1
CASSLARYDNEQFF
TGCGCCAGCAGCTTGGCCCGCTACGATAATGAGCAGTTCTTC
>NA|NA|TRBJ1-1|TRBV28
CASSTRGPNTEAFF
TGTGCCAGCAGTACCAGGGGCCCGAACACTGAAGCTTTCTTT
>NA|NA|TRBJ2-1|TRBV2
CASSDPGHHYNEQFF
TGTGCCAGCAGTGATCCGGGACACCATTACAATGAGCAGTTCTTC
>NA|NA|TRBJ2-2|TRBV11-1
CASSTPTEGTGELFF
TGTGCCAGCAGCACCCCGACAGAAGGCACCGGGGAGCTGTTTTTT
>NA|TRBD1|TRBJ1-5|TRBV5-8
CASSIQGDQPQHF
TGTGCCAGCAGCATACAGGGGGATCAGCCCCAGCATTTT
>NA|NA|TRBJ2-2|TRBV7-6
CASSSTTPNTGELFF
TGTGCCAGCAGCTCCACGACTCCCAACACCGGGGAGCTGTTTTTT